One sample yielded the 27 T cell receptor beta chains listed below, sequenced in a study of low-dose radiotherapy and immunotherapy resistance in tumors. Described time point: after trial treatment. Treatment specified: LDRT plus nivolumab, ipilimumab, low-dose cyclophosphamide and aspirin (RACIN trial). TRAV and TRBV primers primed cDNA for both TCRalpha and TCRbeta. The TCRs were subjected to amplification over roughly 18 PCR cycles employing a constant-region primer in conjunction with a V-primer adapter. TCRdb reprocessed the reads with MiXCR, giving one entry per CDR3 protein. This sample has roughly 100,000 distinct CDR3 sequences, with roughly 20% found just once. The sequencing used PBMCs, collected after low-dose radiotherapy plus immunotherapy. These receptor sequences come from a female donor with ovarian cancer.

This clonotype was counted at least ten times. V gene TRBV7-2 combines with J gene TRBJ2-2; D remains unclear. V gave up 7 bases and J gave up 0 bases, with 15 bases separating them. Germline V lookup: CDR1 SGHTA, CDR2 FQGNSA. CDR3 length: 16 residues. CDR3 in amino acids: CASTPNGGSNTGELFF. In DNA, the CDR3 is TGTGCCAGCACCCCAAATGGCGGATCGAACACCGGGGAGCTGTTTTTT.

This chain joins TRBV2 and TRBJ1-5; 9 bases line up with TRBD1. The CDR3 spans 15 residues. V was clipped by 5 bases and J by 6 bases; unmatched bases: 8. CDR1 and CDR2 from the germline V gene are SNHLY and FYNNEI. CDR3 sequence reads: CASSSEQGALQPQHF. CDR3 bases: TGTGCCAGCAGTAGCGAACAGGGGGCCCTTCAGCCCCAGCATTTT.

The sample holds many counts of this clonotype. This chain connects TRBV29-1 to TRBJ1-4; 9 bases are a match to TRBD1. V was clipped by 7 bases and J by 0 bases; unmatched bases: 9. This CDR3 has 16 amino acids. CDR1 is SQVTM, CDR2 ANQGSEA, per germline. CDR3 loop: CSAKQGASSTNEKLFF. The CDR3 DNA reads TGCAGCGCGAAACAGGGGGCCTCCTCAACTAATGAAAAACTGTTTTTT.

This clonotype was recorded many times. This rearrangement joins TRBV28 to TRBJ1-2; a weak D match, TRBD1 (6 bases). The CDR3 totals 13 residues. V gave up 6 bases and J gave up 8 bases, with 16 bases separating them. The germline V gene encodes CDR1 MDHEN and CDR2 SYDVKM. CDR3 bases: TGTGCCAGCAGCCCACAGGGTGTCGGGGGCTACACCTTC. It is translated as CASSPQGVGGYTF.

As for this clonotype: With a far larger clone one base away, a read error is the likely cause. The V gene is TRBV16, the J gene TRBJ2-5, with D possibly matching TRBD2 (5 bases). Germline loops: CDR1 KGHSY, CDR2 FQNENV. This CDR3 is 14 amino acids long. CDR3 protein: CASSPPGNQETRYF. For the CDR3, the DNA is TGTGCCAGCAGCCCACCCGGGAACCAAGAGACCCGGTACTTC.

The V and J genes are TRBV12-3 or TRBV12-4 and TRBJ2-5; possible D gene TRBD2, 6 bases. The germline V and J ends were trimmed by 1 base and 7 bases, with 13 bases remaining between them. This CDR3 spans 14 amino acids. DNA for the CDR3: TGTGCCAGCAGTTTAGGGAGGAGGGTGGGGACCCAGTACTTC. Its protein is CASSLGRRVGTQYF.

In its sample, this clonotype was seen many times. The rearrangement uses TRBV7-3 and TRBJ2-3; 7 positions agree with TRBD2. The CDR3 runs 14 residues. V was pared by 4 bases and J by 2 bases, with 3 bases of the junction left unmatched. CDR1 is SGHTA and CDR2 is FQGTGA in the germline V gene. The CDR3 coding sequence is TGTGCCAGCAGCTGGGGGGGGGTCACAGATACGCAGTATTTT. Protein product: CASSWGGVTDTQYF.

This clonotype was counted at least ten times. The chain couples TRBV7-9 to TRBJ2-5, with 7 bases identical to TRBD2. Germline values: CDR1 SEHNR, CDR2 FQNEAQ (reference sequence). This CDR3 contains 18 residues. J lost 2 bases, V lost 4 bases, and 16 bases had no gene match. The CDR3 region has the DNA TGTGCCAGCAGCTCGCGTCCCGGGCTAGCGGTTTTACAAGAGACCCAGTACTTC. Residues: CASSSRPGLAVLQETQYF.

Concerning this clonotype itself: This CDR3 fails to terminate in the conserved phenylalanine or tryptophan, so it likely reflects a read error. V is TRBV20-1 and J is TRBJ2-1; 12 bases are a match to TRBD2. Germline V CDR1 and CDR2: DFQATT, SNEGSKA (reference sequence). This CDR3 is 18 amino acids long. The V gene end was trimmed by 0 bases and the J gene end by 0 bases; junction bases not matched to a gene: 6. The chain's CDR3 is CSARDGTSGRSSYNEQFY. CDR3 sequence (DNA): TGCAGTGCTAGAGATGGGACTAGCGGGCGGAGCTCCTACAATGAGCAGTTCTAC.

This clonotype was seen a few times. The chain couples TRBV21-1 to TRBJ1-5. TRBV21-1 is a recognized pseudogene. The CDR3 spans 13 residues. The CDR3: CAPRSGYYQPQHF. The CDR3, as DNA: TGTGCCCCAAGGTCAGGCTACTATCAGCCCCAGCATTTT.

This clonotype was counted only a few times. This sequence joins TRBV3-1 and TRBJ1-5; 7 bases line up with TRBD1. CDR3 length equals 15 residues. After removal of 1 base from V and 4 bases from J, the junction contained 4 bases not matched to a gene. Germline lookup yields CDR1 LGHDT and CDR2 YNNKEL (reference sequence). The CDR3 bases are TGTGCCAGCAGCCAAGGGGCAGGGGGAAATCAGCCCCAGCATTTT. Protein product: CASSQGAGGNQPQHF.

This chain uses TRBV2 with TRBJ2-1; TRBD2 matches 13 bases. The germline V gene has CDR1 SNHLY and CDR2 FYNNEI. The CDR3 length is 15 residues. J lost 9 bases, V lost 4 bases, and 6 bases had no gene match. Here the CDR3 reads CASSADGTSGIEQFF. Written as DNA, the CDR3 is TGTGCCAGCAGTGCGGACGGGACTAGCGGGATTGAGCAGTTCTTC.

This clonotype was recorded at least ten times. The chain is built from TRBV4-1 and TRBJ2-1, with TRBD1 matching over 10 bases. CDR3 size: 15 residues. V shed 3 bases and J 5 bases; nucleotides not matched to a gene: 4. Germline V gene lookup returns CDR1 MGHRA and CDR2 YSYEKL. This CDR3 is CASSQTGGLNNEQFF. The CDR3 coding sequence is TGCGCCAGCAGCCAGACAGGGGGCTTGAACAATGAGCAGTTCTTC.

This clonotype is a singleton in its sample. The chain couples TRBV5-1 to TRBJ1-1; 9 positions agree with TRBD1. Germline V lookup: CDR1 SGHRS, CDR2 YFSETQ. There are 16 residues in the CDR3. V lost 0 bases and J lost 5; bases outside the gene matches: 8. As DNA, the CDR3 is TGCGCCAGCAGCTTGGGAGACAGGGGGGGAAGAACTGAAGCTTTCTTT. It yields the protein CASSLGDRGGRTEAFF.

This clonotype was counted between two and nine times. CDR3: CAWSAQGAGYTF. CDR3 DNA: TGTGCCTGGAGTGCACAGGGAGCTGGCTACACCTTC. V gene TRBV30 combines with J gene TRBJ1-2; a possible D gene is TRBD1 (6 bases). CDR1 and CDR2 from the germline V gene are GTSNPN and SVGIG (reference sequence). The CDR3 has 12 amino acids. Between the trimmed V and J ends, which lost 1 base and 7 bases, there was a span of 10 bases.

A word on this clonotype: The junction shows a germline mismatch at one end, possibly a read error. V usage is TRBV4-2 and J usage is TRBJ2-2, with 9 bases matching TRBD1. Germline loops: CDR1 LGHNA, CDR2 YNFKEQ. CDR3 length equals 16 residues. DNA for the CDR3: TGTGTCAGCAGCCAAGACAGGACAGGGGTCACCGGGGAGCCGTTTTTT. Amino acid sequence: CVSSQDRTGVTGEPFF.

This clonotype was seen many times. The chain combines TRBV24-1 with TRBJ2-3, with 7 bases matching TRBD2. Germline values: CDR1 KGHDR, CDR2 SFDVKD. V was clipped by 4 bases and J by 0 bases; unmatched bases: 6. The CDR3 has 16 amino acids. The chain's CDR3 is CATSDPSGRSTDTQYF. Here the CDR3 DNA reads TGTGCCACCAGTGACCCTAGCGGAAGGAGCACAGATACGCAGTATTTT.

This clonotype occurred a few times. This chain links TRBV12-3 or TRBV12-4 with TRBJ1-4, with a possible D match to TRBD1 (5 bases). The ends were cut back, 5 bases at V and 4 bases at J, with 14 bases in the middle. The CDR3 runs to 15 residues. The CDR3 region has the DNA TGTGCCAGCAGTAGCTCATCGGGGCTTAATGAAAAACTGTTTTTT. Its protein product is CASSSSSGLNEKLFF.

This clonotype was detected many times. V is TRBV7-6 and J is TRBJ2-1, with 12 bases matching TRBD2. Unmatched junction bases numbered 12, after V lost 6 bases and J lost 6 bases. The CDR3 totals 17 residues. CDR1 is SGHVS, CDR2 FNYEAQ, per germline. CDR3 in DNA: TGTGCCAGCAGTCATTATTTGACTAGCGGGGGCATCAATGAGCAGTTCTTC. As protein: CASSHYLTSGGINEQFF.

The table lists this clonotype with many counts. This chain joins TRBV19 and TRBJ1-4; weak D call: TRBD1 (5 bases). This CDR3 comprises 16 residues. CDR1 and CDR2 (germline): LNHDA, SQIVND (reference sequence). The ends were cut back, 4 bases at V and 5 bases at J, with 17 bases in the middle. For the CDR3, the DNA is TGTGCCAGTAGTACACGCCTGGGACCGAGAAATGAAAAACTGTTTTTT. It specifies CASSTRLGPRNEKLFF.

This clonotype has at least ten counts. The V gene is TRBV7-9, the J gene TRBJ2-1; 8 bases fit TRBD2. Germline V gene sequence: CDR1 SEHNR, CDR2 FQNEAQ (reference sequence). The CDR3 is 15 residues long. V lost 2 bases and J lost 8; bases outside the gene matches: 8. CDR3 nucleotides: TGTGCCAGCAGCTTAAAAGCGGGAGTTACCGATGAGCAGTTCTTC. It is translated as CASSLKAGVTDEQFF.

This clonotype showed up many times. The rearrangement links TRBV29-1 to TRBJ1-5; D is unresolved. From germline, CDR1 is SQVTM and CDR2 ANQGSEA. Trimming shortened V by 5 bases and J by 5 bases, and 13 bases separated the two germline ends. This CDR3 contains 13 residues. CDR3 loop: CSVRKGWDQPQHF. CDR3 in DNA: TGCAGCGTTCGCAAGGGTTGGGATCAGCCCCAGCATTTT. Full variable domain (remainder filled in from reference TRBV29-1 and TRBJ1-5): SAVISQKPSRDICQRGTSLTIQCQVDSQVTMMFWYRQQPGQSLTLIATANQGSEATYESGFVIDKFPISRPNLTFSTLTVSNMSPEDSSIYLCSVRKGWDQPQHFGDGTRLSIL.

This clonotype was observed at least ten times. The chain has TRBV4-2 and TRBJ2-1; maybe TRBD2 (5 bases). The CDR3 has 20 residues. V dropped 1 base and J dropped 2 bases, with 24 bases sitting between them. Per germline, CDR1 LGHNA and CDR2 YNFKEQ. CDR3 sequence (DNA): TGTGCCAGCAGCCAAGTTCACCCGGGGTCCCTCCCCTTTACCTACAATGAGCAGTTCTTC. This gives the protein CASSQVHPGSLPFTYNEQFF.

Many counts were recorded for this clonotype. This chain uses TRBV7-2 with TRBJ1-1; D call uncertain. Trimming pared 6 bases from V and 8 bases from J, leaving 13 bases between. This CDR3 is 12 amino acids long. CDR1 SGHTA and CDR2 FQGNSA come from the germline V gene. The CDR3: CASSRPYQEAFF. The CDR3 DNA reads TGTGCCAGCAGTCGACCGTACCAGGAAGCTTTCTTT.

Details on this clonotype: Since a far larger clone is one base different, this is likely a read error. The rearrangement uses TRBV4-1 and TRBJ2-7; perhaps TRBD1 as D (6 bases). The CDR3 has 13 amino acids. The germline V gene encodes CDR1 MGHRA and CDR2 YSYEKL. In DNA form, the CDR3 reads TGCGCCAGCAGCGCGGACAGTTCCTCCGAGCAGTACTTC. This sequence encodes CASSADSSSEQYF.

This clonotype was detected ten times or more. The chain uses TRBV6-2 or TRBV6-3 and TRBJ2-7, with a possible D match to TRBD1 (6 bases). Germline assignment: CDR1 MNHEY and CDR2 SVGEGT. Trimming stripped 5 bases from V and 0 bases from J, with 17 bases between. There are 16 residues in the CDR3. CDR3 nucleotides: TGTGCCAGCAGTGACTATCGGACAGAGAACTCCTACGAGCAGTACTTC. It codes for CASSDYRTENSYEQYF.

This clonotype was seen ten or more times. This chain connects TRBV20-1 to TRBJ1-5, with a possible D match to TRBD1 (6 bases). CDR1 DFQATT and CDR2 SNEGSKA come from the germline V gene (reference sequence). Trimming left V 6 bases short and J 2 bases short, with 20 bases between. CDR3 length equals 16 residues. DNA for the CDR3: TGCAGTGCAAAGGGGAGGGGGATCCGGGGCAATCAGCCCCAGCATTTT. It encodes CSAKGRGIRGNQPQHF.